Following are 30 T cell receptor beta chains from one sample sequenced in a study of T cell responses to AZD1222 COVID-19 vaccine. Measured with immunoSEQ multiplex PCR; TCRdb has only the in-frame clones, and not every one. The sample yields fewer than 35,000 clones, more than 85% seen once. Sample: peripheral blood, taken on day 0 of AZD1222 vaccination. These receptors originate from an adult in good health.

This clone was observed once. The chain carries TRBV7-9 and TRBJ2-7; no firm D call. Trimming stripped 5 bases from V and 3 bases from J, with 5 bases between. The CDR3 is 11 residues long. CDR1 is SEHNR, CDR2 FQNEAQ, per germline (reference sequence). The CDR3 loop is CASSISYEQYF. Written as DNA, the CDR3 is TGTGCCAGCAGCATTAGCTACGAGCAGTACTTC.

V gene TRBV2 combines with J gene TRBJ1-1; D is unresolved. Per germline, CDR1 SNHLY and CDR2 FYNNEI. The CDR3 totals 14 residues. V lost 6 bases and J 1 base, leaving 12 bases between the germline ends. For the CDR3, the DNA is TGTGCCAGCAGGAAACATACCCAGAACACTGAAGCTTTCTTT. Translated, it gives CASRKHTQNTEAFF.

The chain links TRBV19 to TRBJ1-1; D remains unclear. The germline V gene has CDR1 LNHDA and CDR2 SQIVND (reference sequence). V lost 3 bases and J lost 10, with 18 bases in between. The CDR3 spans 14 residues. The CDR3 protein is CASSIREGNLGAFF. In nucleotides, the CDR3 is TGTGCCAGTAGTATTAGGGAGGGAAATCTCGGAGCTTTCTTT.

The rearrangement links TRBV19 to TRBJ1-6, with 7 bases aligning to TRBD1. The V segment lost 0 bases and the J segment 10 bases; nucleotides outside the gene matches: 6. Germline values: CDR1 LNHDA, CDR2 SQIVND (reference sequence). The CDR3 is 15 amino acids. CDR3 nucleotides: TGTGCCAGTAGTATAGATGGAGGGGGCGGATCACCCCTCCACTTT. It codes for CASSIDGGGGSPLHF.

The chain employs TRBV7-9 and TRBJ1-2, with 7 nucleotides matching TRBD1. The length of the CDR3 is 13 residues. V dropped 4 bases and J dropped 2; count of bases not matched to a gene: 1. Per the germline V gene, CDR1 is SEHNR and CDR2 is FQNEAQ (reference sequence). CDR3 region: CASSSTGNYGYTF. The DNA of the CDR3 is TGTGCCAGCAGCTCGACAGGGAACTATGGCTACACCTTC. The full variable domain, in which reference TRBV7-9 and TRBJ1-2 provide the parts outside the CDR3, is DTGVSQNPRHKITKRGQNVTFRCDPISEHNRLYWYRQTLGQGPEFLTYFQNEAQLEKSRLLSDRFSAERPKGSFSTLEIQRTEQGDSAMYLCASSSTGNYGYTFGSGTRLTVV.

The rearrangement uses TRBV6-1 and TRBJ1-1, with a tentative D call TRBD1 (6 bases). Trimming pared 6 bases from V and 7 bases from J, leaving 33 bases between. Germline assignment: CDR1 MNHNS and CDR2 SASEGT. This CDR3 is 19 amino acids long. The CDR3 DNA reads TGTGCCAGCAGGGAATCACCCCTCGCATGGGGGGCCCTGAGCTATGAAGCTTTCTTT. It yields the protein CASRESPLAWGALSYEAFF.

This chain uses TRBV19 with TRBJ1-4; 7 bases line up with TRBD1. Trimming took 3 bases from V and 7 from J; bases not matched to a gene: 8. The CDR3 is 15 residues long. Germline assignment: CDR1 LNHDA and CDR2 SQIVND (reference sequence). The CDR3 region has the DNA TGTGCCAGTAGTATTTCGACAGGGAGGGGTGAAAAACTGTTTTTT. Residues: CASSISTGRGEKLFF. Drawing the rest from reference TRBV19 and TRBJ1-4, the complete variable domain is DGGITQSPKYLFRKEGQNVTLSCEQNLNHDAMYWYRQDPGQGLRLIYYSQIVNDFQKGDIAEGYSVSREKKESFPLTVTSAQKNPTAFYLCASSISTGRGEKLFFGSGTQLSVL.

The rearrangement joins TRBV10-3 to TRBJ2-7; D gene uncertain. V shed 4 bases and J shed 9 bases, with 16 bases lying between them. There are 13 residues in the CDR3. Germline-derived CDR1 and CDR2 are ENHRY and SYGVKD. The CDR3 DNA follows: TGTGCCATCAGTGCGGGCTACCCCGAGTCGCAGTACTTC. Residues: CAISAGYPESQYF.

The V gene is TRBV27, the J gene TRBJ2-2; no firm D call. Germline values: CDR1 MNHEY, CDR2 SMNVEV (reference sequence). The CDR3 length is 13 residues. Trimming left V 5 bases short and J 7 bases short, with 11 bases between. CDR3 sequence: CASSPGLIGELFF. The CDR3 coding sequence is TGTGCCAGCAGTCCCGGATTAATCGGGGAGCTGTTTTTT.

The V and J genes are TRBV5-4 and TRBJ2-5; 12 nucleotides match TRBD1. Germline V CDR1 and CDR2: SGHNT, YYREEE (reference sequence). V lost 0 bases, J lost 4 bases, and 4 bases stayed unmatched. The CDR3 runs to 16 residues. In DNA, the CDR3 is TGTGCCAGCAGCTTGGAAGGGACAGGGGGCCCAGAGACCCAGTACTTC. Translating gives CASSLEGTGGPETQYF.

V usage is TRBV5-1 and J usage is TRBJ1-2; D is unclear. The CDR3 sequence is 14 residues long. V shed 4 bases and J shed 6 bases, with 16 bases lying between them. Germline V lookup: CDR1 SGHRS, CDR2 YFSETQ. CDR3 bases: TGCGCCAGCAGCCCGGAGGGCAGTTCCGATGGCTACACCTTC. It translates to CASSPEGSSDGYTF.

The rearrangement uses TRBV3-1 (or the pseudogene TRBV3-2) and TRBJ1-6; 10 nucleotides match TRBD1. After removal of 4 bases from V and 6 bases from J, the junction contained 0 bases not matched to a gene. Germline CDR1 and CDR2: LGHDT and YNNKEL (reference sequence). The CDR3 extends over 14 amino acids. CDR3 bases: TGTGCCAGCAGCCGGACAGGGGGTAATTCACCCCTCCACTTT. Translating it yields CASSRTGGNSPLHF.

The chain combines TRBV7-2 with TRBJ2-5; unclear D gene. With 1 base removed from V and 3 bases from J, the gap between germline ends came to 6 bases. Germline loops: CDR1 SGHTA, CDR2 FQGNSA. This CDR3 region has 13 residues. CDR3 region: CASSLVAKETQYF. The CDR3, as DNA: TGTGCCAGCAGCTTAGTTGCAAAAGAGACCCAGTACTTC.

The chain combines TRBV25-1 with TRBJ1-2; TRBD1 might be the D (6 bases). Per germline, CDR1 MGHDK and CDR2 SYGVNS. The V and J ends lost 3 bases and 4 bases respectively, with 9 bases between them. The CDR3 sequence is 13 residues long. The CDR3 coding sequence is TGTGCCAGCAGTGATATGACAGGCTATGGCTACACCTTC. Its translation: CASSDMTGYGYTF.

V is TRBV29-1 and J is TRBJ2-5; TRBD2 agrees at 9 bases. Germline CDR1 and CDR2: SQVTM and ANQGSEA. V lost 0 bases to trimming and J lost 6 bases; unmatched junction nucleotides: 8. The CDR3 is 15 residues long. The CDR3 region has the DNA TGCAGCGTTGAAGATGGCGGGGGGGCCGTAAAGACCCAGTACTTC. Translation: CSVEDGGGAVKTQYF.

CDR3 sequence reads: CASRRTASYGYTF. The CDR3 DNA reads as TGTGCCAGCAGAAGGACAGCAAGCTATGGCTACACCTTC. V gene TRBV6-5 combines with J gene TRBJ1-2; D may be TRBD1 (6 bases). The V and J ends lost 6 bases and 4 bases respectively, with 12 bases between them. Germline CDR1 and CDR2: MNHEY and SVGAGI. The CDR3 has 13 residues.

V gene TRBV10-1 combines with J gene TRBJ2-1; D possibly corresponds to TRBD2 (6 bases). V gave up 8 bases and J gave up 4 bases, with 9 bases separating them. Germline CDR1 reads WNHNN; CDR2 reads SYGVQD (reference sequence). The length of the CDR3 is 12 residues. Here the CDR3 DNA reads TGCGCCAGCGATGGAGGGTACAATGAGCAGTTCTTC. It yields the protein CASDGGYNEQFF.

The CDR3 here is CASSSDRGFYGYTF. The CDR3 DNA is TGTGCCAGCAGCTCGGACAGGGGGTTCTATGGCTACACCTTC. V is TRBV27 and J is TRBJ1-2; 10 bases align to TRBD1. The CDR3 extends over 14 amino acids. Unmatched junction bases numbered 5, after V lost 6 bases and J lost 4 bases. CDR1 MNHEY and CDR2 SMNVEV come from the germline V gene (reference sequence).

The CDR3 reads CASSYAQALGHEQYF. The CDR3, as DNA: TGTGCCAGCAGTTACGCGCAGGCCCTAGGTCACGAGCAGTACTTC. The chain uses TRBV6-2 or TRBV6-3 and TRBJ2-7; D gene ambiguous. This CDR3 is 15 amino acids long. Per germline, CDR1 MNHEY and CDR2 SVGEGT. The V end was cut by 2 bases, the J end by 5 bases, with 16 bases between.

The genes are TRBV30 and TRBJ2-1; D perhaps matches TRBD2 (6 bases). The CDR3 extends over 15 amino acids. V was clipped by 2 bases and J by 5 bases, with 16 bases between them. The germline V gene encodes CDR1 GTSNPN and CDR2 SVGIG (reference sequence). The CDR3 sequence: CAWSPPGRTNNEQFF. The CDR3 nucleotides read TGTGCCTGGAGTCCCCCAGGGAGGACCAACAATGAGCAGTTCTTC.

The chain has TRBV4-2 and TRBJ1-5; TRBD1 matches 12 bases. From germline, CDR1 is LGHNA and CDR2 YNFKEQ. There are 16 residues in the CDR3. Trimming took 3 bases from V and 6 from J; bases not matched to a gene: 6. The CDR3 here is CASSQGDRGLGQPQHF. CDR3 DNA: TGTGCCAGCAGCCAGGGGGACAGGGGGCTGGGTCAGCCCCAGCATTTT.

J is TRBJ1-3 and V is TRBV4-2; D is unclear. Trimming shortened V by 0 bases and J by 0 bases, and 12 bases separated the two germline ends. The V gene's germline CDR1 is LGHNA and CDR2 YNFKEQ. This CDR3 is 17 amino acids long. CDR3 in DNA: TGTGCCAGCAGCCAAGATGAGACTTTACGCTCTGGAAACACCATATATTTT. It specifies CASSQDETLRSGNTIYF.

V usage is TRBV6-5 and J usage is TRBJ1-3; D gene uncertain. Germline values: CDR1 MNHEY, CDR2 SVGAGI. V dropped 6 bases and J dropped 0 bases, with 9 bases sitting between them. The CDR3 sequence is 14 residues long. The CDR3 region has the DNA TGTGCCAGCAGACGACAAGTCTCTGGAAACACCATATATTTT. Translated: CASRRQVSGNTIYF.

This clone was seen only once. V usage is TRBV5-6 and J usage is TRBJ1-3; D unresolved. Per germline, CDR1 SGHDT and CDR2 YYEEEE. The CDR3 spans 15 residues. V lost 3 bases, J lost 4 bases, and 14 bases lay in between. CDR3 nucleotides: TGTGCCAGCAGCTCCCGGCCCCCGGTAGGAAACACCATATATTTT. Protein: CASSSRPPVGNTIYF.

The gene calls are TRBV5-1 and TRBJ2-5; D is tentatively TRBD1 or TRBD2 (5 bases each). The CDR3 covers 15 residues. Between the trimmed V and J ends, which lost 1 base and 0 bases, there was a span of 10 bases. Looked up from germline, CDR1 is SGHRS and CDR2 is YFSETQ. The CDR3 region is CASSLSGTYQETQYF. The CDR3 bases are TGCGCCAGCAGCTTGTCAGGGACCTACCAAGAGACCCAGTACTTC.

The CDR3 sequence: CASSLANLGPGYTF. The CDR3 DNA sequence: TGTGCCAGCAGCTTAGCGAATTTGGGGCCTGGCTACACCTTC. The V and J genes are TRBV7-9 and TRBJ1-2, with D perhaps matching TRBD1 (5 bases). CDR3 length equals 14 residues. Germline V gene data show CDR1 as SEHNR and CDR2 as FQNEAQ (reference sequence). The V and J ends lost 0 bases and 7 bases respectively, with 12 bases between them.

V gene TRBV12-3 or TRBV12-4 combines with J gene TRBJ1-4; tentative D call: TRBD1 (6 bases). The CDR3 contains 12 residues. V lost 0 bases and J lost 10, with 6 bases in between. DNA for the CDR3: TGTGCCAGCAGTTTAGCGACAGGAAAACTGTTTTTT. Residues: CASSLATGKLFF.

The rearrangement joins TRBV6-6 to TRBJ2-7, with 11 bases aligning to TRBD2. The CDR3 sequence is 15 residues long. Per the germline V gene, CDR1 is MNHNY and CDR2 is SVGAGI (reference sequence). The J segment lost 4 bases and the V segment lost 5 bases, leaving 7 bases of the junction unmatched. The CDR3 DNA reads TGTGCCAGCAGTATAGCGGGGGGGAACTTATACGAGCAGTACTTC. The encoded protein is CASSIAGGNLYEQYF.

This clone was recorded once. The rearrangement links TRBV28 to TRBJ1-1, with 9 nucleotides matching TRBD1. CDR1 is MDHEN, CDR2 SYDVKM, per germline. V shed 6 bases and J 4 bases; nucleotides not matched to a gene: 9. This CDR3 comprises 15 residues. The CDR3, as DNA: TGTGCCAGCAGGTACCGGGACAGGGCCCCCACTGAAGCTTTCTTT. As protein: CASRYRDRAPTEAFF.

The chain links TRBV2 to TRBJ1-2; D uncertain. Trimming pared 7 bases from V and 0 bases from J, leaving 9 bases between. This CDR3 has 13 residues. The germline V gene has CDR1 SNHLY and CDR2 FYNNEI. DNA for the CDR3: TGTGCCAGCAATCTTCGTGCTAACTATGGCTACACCTTC. It is translated as CASNLRANYGYTF.